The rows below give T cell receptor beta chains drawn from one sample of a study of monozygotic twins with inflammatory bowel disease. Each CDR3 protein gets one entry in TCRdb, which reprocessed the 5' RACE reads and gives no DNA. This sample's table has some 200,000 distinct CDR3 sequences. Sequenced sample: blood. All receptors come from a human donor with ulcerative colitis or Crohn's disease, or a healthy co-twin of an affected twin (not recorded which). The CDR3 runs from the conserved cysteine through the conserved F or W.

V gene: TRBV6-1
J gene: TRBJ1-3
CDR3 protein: CASRRTETAYSGNTIYF

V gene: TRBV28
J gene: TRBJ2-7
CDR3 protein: CASSIRVDEQYF

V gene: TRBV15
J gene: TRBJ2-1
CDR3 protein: CATSRRGGDEQFF

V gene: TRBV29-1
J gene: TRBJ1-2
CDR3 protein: CSVQGLGNGYTF

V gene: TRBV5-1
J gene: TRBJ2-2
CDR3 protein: CASSLEFRTGELFF

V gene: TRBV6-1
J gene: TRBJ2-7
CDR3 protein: CASTQTGQGWNEQYF

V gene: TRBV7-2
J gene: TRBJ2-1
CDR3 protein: CASSLYKDDEQFF

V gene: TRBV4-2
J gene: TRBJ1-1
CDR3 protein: CASSQEETAAYTEAFF

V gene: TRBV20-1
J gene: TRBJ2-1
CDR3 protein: CSARDPSSSYNEQFF

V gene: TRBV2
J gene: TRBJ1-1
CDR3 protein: CASSEAVPAFF

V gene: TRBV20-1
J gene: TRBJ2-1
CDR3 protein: CSASSLNNEQFF

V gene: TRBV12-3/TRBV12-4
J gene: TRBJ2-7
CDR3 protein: CASSLEQGPTYEQYF

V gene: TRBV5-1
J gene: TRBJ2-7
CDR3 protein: CATSLYQGNYEQYF

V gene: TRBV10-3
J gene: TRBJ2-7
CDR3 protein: CAIRSTPSYEQYF

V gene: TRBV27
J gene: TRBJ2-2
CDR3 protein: CASSRDRGANTGELFF

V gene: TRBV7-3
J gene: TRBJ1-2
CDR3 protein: CASSPTPGLANYGYTF

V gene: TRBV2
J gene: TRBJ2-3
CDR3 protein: CASRVDREETQYF

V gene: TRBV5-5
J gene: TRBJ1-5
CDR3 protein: CASSLGGTGGSIQPQHF

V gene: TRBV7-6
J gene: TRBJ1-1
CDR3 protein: CASSLSPAFTEAFF

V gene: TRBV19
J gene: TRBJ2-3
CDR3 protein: CASSRLEGAGPTDTQYF

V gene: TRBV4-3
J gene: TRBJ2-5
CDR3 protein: CASSQDGTSGRETQYF

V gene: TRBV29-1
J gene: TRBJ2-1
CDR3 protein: CSAVRLAGVGEQFF

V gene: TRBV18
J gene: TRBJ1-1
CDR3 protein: CASSPEVTGNTEAFF

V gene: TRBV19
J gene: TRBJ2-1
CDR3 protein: CASSIVGSGRYNEQFF

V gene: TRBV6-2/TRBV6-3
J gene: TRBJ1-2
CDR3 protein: CASSYMENYGYTF

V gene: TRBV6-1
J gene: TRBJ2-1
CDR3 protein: CASSVTSTGDNEQFF

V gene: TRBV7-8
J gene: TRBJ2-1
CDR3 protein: CASSLAARGDEQFF

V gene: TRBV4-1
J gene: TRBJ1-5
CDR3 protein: CASSRQGQGRIDQPQHF

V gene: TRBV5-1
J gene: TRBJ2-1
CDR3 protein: CASSLGMGDEQFF

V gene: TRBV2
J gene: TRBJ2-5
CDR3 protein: CASTQRMWQNQETQYF

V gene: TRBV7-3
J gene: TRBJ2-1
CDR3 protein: CASSLVGTEVHNEQFF

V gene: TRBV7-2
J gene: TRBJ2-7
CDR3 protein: CASSFTGGGYEQYF

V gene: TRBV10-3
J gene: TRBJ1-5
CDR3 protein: CATGRTSNQPQHF